What follows is one T cell receptor beta chain and its context. The data were obtained in a study of radiation and T cells in renal cell carcinoma. Time point denoted: baseline pretreatment blood. As for treatment: 15 Gy SBRT to primary tumor, nephrectomy 4 weeks later. The patient's renal cell carcinoma had clear cell pathology. Assay: immunoSEQ multiplex PCR; the TCRdb copy retains only in-frame clones and omits some. This sample has some 150,000 clones; roughly 84% occur once, and the top ten carry around 12%. This clonotype originated in a woman aged 45 to 65 with renal cell carcinoma. The specimen was blood, collected from a patient whose treatment included radiotherapy and nephrectomy.

The DNA for the CDR3 is TGTGCCAGCAGTCCTGACAATCAGCCCCAGCATTTT. Translating gives CASSPDNQPQHF. The chain recombines TRBV2 with TRBJ1-5, with D uncertain. Germline V gene data show CDR1 as SNHLY and CDR2 as FYNNEI. The CDR3 runs 12 residues. Between the trimmed V and J ends, which lost 5 bases and 3 bases, there was a span of 5 bases.